Presented here are 13 T cell receptor beta chains from one specimen sequenced in a study of control samples from healthy donors and cancer patients. TCRdb's copy holds only in-frame clones and misses some; the assay was immunoSEQ multiplex PCR. The sample contains around 180,000 clones, 94% of which appear only once. The sequencing sample was made of blood. These receptor sequences come from a young woman in good health.

V and J are TRBV27 and TRBJ1-5, with D perhaps TRBD1 (6 bases). Per the germline V gene, CDR1 is MNHEY and CDR2 is SMNVEV (reference sequence). V was pared by 2 bases and J by 8 bases, with 19 bases between. The CDR3 is 16 residues long. CDR3 sequence reads: CASSLRGALIGEPQHF. The DNA for the CDR3 is TGTGCCAGCAGTTTACGGGGGGCGCTCATCGGTGAGCCCCAGCATTTT.

The chain combines TRBV18 with TRBJ1-1; 9 nucleotides align to TRBD1. Germline trimming cut 3 bases from V and 4 bases from J; bases unmatched to any gene: 6. Germline CDR1 KGHSH, CDR2 LQKENI. This CDR3 region has 15 residues. The CDR3 loop is CASSPLTGGITEAFF. In nucleotides, the CDR3 is TGTGCCAGCTCACCTTTGACAGGGGGAATCACTGAAGCTTTCTTT.

This chain uses TRBV6-2 or TRBV6-3 with TRBJ1-5; 7 nucleotides line up with TRBD1. The CDR3 contains 12 residues. V was clipped by 4 bases and J by 7 bases; unmatched bases: 1. Germline V gene sequence: CDR1 MNHEY, CDR2 SVGEGT. CDR3 sequence: CASSLGQQPQHF. In nucleotides, the CDR3 is TGTGCCAGCAGTTTGGGACAGCAGCCCCAGCATTTT.

This sequence joins TRBV5-4 and TRBJ2-3, with TRBD2 matching 7 bases. The V and J ends lost 1 base and 5 bases, in that order; junction bases with no gene match: 1. This CDR3 contains 13 residues. The germline gives CDR1 SGHNT, CDR2 YYREEE (reference sequence). The CDR3 reads CASSLIAGDTQYF. In DNA form, the CDR3 reads TGTGCCAGCAGCTTGATAGCGGGAGATACGCAGTATTTT.

The chain carries TRBV6-5 and TRBJ1-1; a possible D gene is TRBD1 (5 bases). The V end lost 5 bases, the J end lost 1 base, and 14 bases lay between the germline ends. The CDR3 sequence is 15 residues long. Germline V gene data show CDR1 as MNHEY and CDR2 as SVGAGI. The CDR3 protein is CASSLVEGKNTEAFF. The CDR3 DNA reads as TGTGCCAGCAGTCTGGTGGAGGGGAAGAACACTGAAGCTTTCTTT.

The chain has TRBV5-6 and TRBJ1-1, with D unclear. Trimming stripped 2 bases from V and 2 bases from J, with 13 bases between. This CDR3 contains 15 residues. Germline V gene lookup returns CDR1 SGHDT and CDR2 YYEEEE. CDR3 bases: TGTGCCAGCAGCTTAGGCTTATTCCTAAACACTGAAGCTTTCTTT. Translation: CASSLGLFLNTEAFF.

The V and J genes are TRBV20-1 and TRBJ1-2, with D possibly being TRBD1 (5 bases). Germline CDR1 is DFQATT and CDR2 is SNEGSKA (reference sequence). CDR3 length: 11 residues. Trimming took 5 bases from V and 12 from J, leaving 16 bases between them. Here the CDR3 reads CSAVWGGGHTF. DNA for the CDR3: TGCAGTGCTGTCTGGGGGGGAGGCCACACCTTC.

This clone appeared a single time. This chain uses TRBV28 with TRBJ2-3, with D maybe TRBD1 (7 bases). Trimming stripped 8 bases from V and 4 bases from J, with 13 bases between. This CDR3 is 13 amino acids long. Germline V gives CDR1 MDHEN, CDR2 SYDVKM. CDR3 DNA sequence: TGTGCCAGCCGTTCAGGGGGGTCAGATACGCAGTATTTT. Protein product: CASRSGGSDTQYF.

J is TRBJ2-3 and V is TRBV5-4, with D maybe TRBD1 (6 bases). The CDR3 runs to 16 residues. V was clipped by 5 bases and J by 0 bases, with 16 bases between them. CDR1 SGHNT and CDR2 YYREEE come from the germline V gene (reference sequence). The CDR3: CASRRVGAASTDTQYF. Here the CDR3 DNA reads TGTGCCAGCAGAAGGGTGGGGGCCGCTAGCACAGATACGCAGTATTTT. The whole variable domain, filled in from reference TRBV5-4 and TRBJ2-3, reads ETGVTQSPTHLIKTRGQQVTLRCSSQSGHNTVSWYQQALGQGPQFIFQYYREEENGRGNFPPRFSGLQFPNYSSELNVNALELDDSALYLCASRRVGAASTDTQYFGPGTRLTVL.

V and J are TRBV21-1 and TRBJ2-1; the table's D call TRBD1 went unverified against the DNA. TRBV21-1 represents a pseudogene. The CDR3 is made up of 13 amino acids. This CDR3 is CASFETNNNEQFF. DNA for the CDR3: TGTGCCAGTTTTGAGACAAACAACAATGAGCAGTTCTTC.

The CDR3 reads CASSSDRGSPLHF. The CDR3 region has the DNA TGCGCCAGCAGCTCGGACAGGGGATCACCCCTCCACTTT. The V call is TRBV5-1, the J call TRBJ1-6; 9 bases agree with TRBD1. Germline V gives CDR1 SGHRS, CDR2 YFSETQ. The CDR3 spans 13 residues. V shed 3 bases and J 10 bases; nucleotides not matched to a gene: 2.

The gene calls are TRBV6-4 and TRBJ2-1; 8 positions agree with TRBD2. V shed 0 bases and J 5 bases; nucleotides not matched to a gene: 3. Germline lookup yields CDR1 MRHNA and CDR2 SNTAGT. The length of the CDR3 is 15 residues. The DNA for the CDR3 is TGTGCCAGCAGTGACTCGATTAGCGGGAACAATGAGCAGTTCTTC. Protein: CASSDSISGNNEQFF.

The V gene is TRBV7-2, the J gene TRBJ1-1, with D tentatively TRBD1 (5 bases). V was shortened by 3 bases and J by 4 bases, with 9 bases between the two germline ends. Germline lookup yields CDR1 SGHTA and CDR2 FQGNSA. This CDR3 spans 13 amino acids. The CDR3, as DNA: TGTGCCAGCAGCTTTTCCGGGACCACTGAAGCTTTCTTT. Translation gives CASSFSGTTEAFF.